This paragraph covers one T cell receptor beta chain sequence. Its antigen is still unknown. When sampled, the donors appeared nominally healthy, though they likely had unrecorded immune exposures. This sample is drawn from a study of cytomegalovirus exposure and HLA in healthy donors. Study summary: From 150 million to 200 million T cells, an earlier analysis saw 100 million to 140 million unique TCR beta sequences.

Amplification used 60 Vbeta primers and 13 Jbeta primers. Method: immunoSEQ multiplex PCR; TCRdb's copy keeps in-frame clones and lacks some. The sample carries about 180,000 clones, approximately 80% recorded once. Study-level results: Fewer N-insertions (relative to the approximately 700-donor mean) were reportedly seen in an Asian-associated ancestry cluster in a later analysis.

This CDR3 has 15 amino acids. The germline V gene has CDR1 SGHTA and CDR2 FQGNSA. The junction had 6 bases not matched to a gene; V was cut back by 6 bases and J by 0 bases. The sample taken for sequencing was PBMCs. This chain joins TRBV7-2 and TRBJ2-7; 9 bases match TRBD2. The receptor's source is a young woman in good health and CMV-seronegative. CDR3 DNA: TGTGCCAGCAGGACTAGCGGACTGTACTCCTACGAGCAGTACTTC. Translating gives CASRTSGLYSYEQYF.